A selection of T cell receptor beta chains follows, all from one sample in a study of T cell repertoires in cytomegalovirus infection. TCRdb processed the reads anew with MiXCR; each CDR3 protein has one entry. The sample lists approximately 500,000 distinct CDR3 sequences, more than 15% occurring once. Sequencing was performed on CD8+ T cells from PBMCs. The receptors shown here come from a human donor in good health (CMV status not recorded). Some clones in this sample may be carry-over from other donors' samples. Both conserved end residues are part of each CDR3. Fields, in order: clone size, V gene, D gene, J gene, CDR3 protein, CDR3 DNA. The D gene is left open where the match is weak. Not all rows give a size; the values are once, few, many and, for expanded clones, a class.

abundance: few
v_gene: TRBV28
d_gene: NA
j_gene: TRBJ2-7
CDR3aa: CASRRARESRNEQYF
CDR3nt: TGTGCCAGCCGTAGGGCCCGGGAGTCCCGGAACGAGCAGTACTTC

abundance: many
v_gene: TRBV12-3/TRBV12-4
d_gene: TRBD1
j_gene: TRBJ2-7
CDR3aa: CASTPGQGTSYEQYF
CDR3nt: TGTGCCAGCACCCCGGGACAGGGGACTTCCTACGAGCAGTACTTC

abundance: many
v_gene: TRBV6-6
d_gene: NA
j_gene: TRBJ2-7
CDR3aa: CASSYQQPYEQYF
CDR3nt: TGTGCCAGCAGTTACCAACAGCCCTACGAGCAGTACTTC

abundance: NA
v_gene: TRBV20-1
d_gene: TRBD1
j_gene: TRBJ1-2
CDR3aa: CSALFGTGKDGYTF
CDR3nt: TGCAGTGCCCTCTTCGGGACAGGGAAGGATGGCTACACCTTC

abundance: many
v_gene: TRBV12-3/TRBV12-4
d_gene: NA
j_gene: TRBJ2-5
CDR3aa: CASTSGLRKRETQYF
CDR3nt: TGTGCCAGCACCTCCGGGTTAAGAAAGCGAGAGACCCAGTACTTC

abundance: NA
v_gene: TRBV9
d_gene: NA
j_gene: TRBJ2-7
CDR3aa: CASSALGDSTYEQYF
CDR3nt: TGTGCCAGCAGTGCTCTCGGGGACTCAACCTACGAGCAGTACTTC

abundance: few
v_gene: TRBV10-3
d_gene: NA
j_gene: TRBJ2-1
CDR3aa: CAIGTSSYNEQFF
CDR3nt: TGTGCCATCGGTACGAGCTCCTACAATGAGCAGTTCTTC

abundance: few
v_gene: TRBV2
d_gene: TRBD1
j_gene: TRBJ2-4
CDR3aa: CASSGMGQGSIQYF
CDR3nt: TGTGCCAGCAGCGGCATGGGACAGGGGAGCATTCAGTACTTC

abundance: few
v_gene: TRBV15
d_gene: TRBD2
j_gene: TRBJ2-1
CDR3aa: CATSRLAGDYSEQFF
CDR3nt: TGTGCCACCAGCAGACTAGCGGGAGACTATTCTGAGCAGTTCTTC

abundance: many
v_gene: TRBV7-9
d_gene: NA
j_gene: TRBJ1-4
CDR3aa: CASSSGTANEKLFF
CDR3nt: TGTGCCAGCAGCTCCGGGACTGCTAATGAAAAACTGTTTTTT

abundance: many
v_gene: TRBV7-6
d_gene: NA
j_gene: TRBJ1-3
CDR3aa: CASIPLGDSGNTIYF
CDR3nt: TGTGCCAGCATTCCACTCGGGGACTCTGGAAACACCATATATTTT

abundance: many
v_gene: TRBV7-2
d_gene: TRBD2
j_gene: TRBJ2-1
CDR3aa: CASWGASGDEQFF
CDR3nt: TGTGCCAGTTGGGGTGCTAGCGGCGATGAGCAGTTCTTC

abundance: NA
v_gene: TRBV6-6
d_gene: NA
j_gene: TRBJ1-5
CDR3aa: CASRQPDSNQPQHF
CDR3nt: TGTGCCAGCAGACAACCGGATAGCAATCAGCCCCAGCATTTT